Listed below are T cell receptor beta chains from one sample, sequenced in a study of metastatic and nonmetastatic thyroid tumors. TCRdb re-called the PCR reads with MiXCR. This table holds 80,000 to 85,000 clones, around 13% found once. Sequencing used tumor tissue. All receptors derive from a female donor with papillary thyroid cancer or a benign thyroid nodule (not recorded which). Some clones in this sample may be carry-over from other donors' samples. The CDR3 runs from the conserved cysteine through the conserved F or W. D genes are given only for firm matches. Some rows mark clone size as missing; the rest say once, few, many or name a class of expanded clone.

V gene	D gene	J gene	clone size	CDR3 protein	CDR3 DNA
TRBV6-1	-	TRBJ2-7	-	CASTTRGGREQYF	TGTGCCAGCACAACAAGGGGGGGCCGCGAGCAGTACTTC
TRBV19	TRBD1	TRBJ1-5	many	CASSRQQGARGQPQHF	TGTGCCAGTAGTAGACAACAGGGGGCGCGGGGCCAGCCCCAGCATTTT
TRBV28	-	TRBJ2-7	many	CASSVAYEQYF	TGTGCCAGCAGTGTAGCCTACGAGCAGTACTTC
TRBV28	-	TRBJ2-7	-	CANSLVQSSYEQYF	TGTGCCAACAGTTTGGTACAGAGCTCCTACGAGCAGTACTTC
TRBV6-1	-	TRBJ2-1	many	CASRAGVYEQFF	TGTGCCAGCCGGGCGGGCGTGTATGAGCAGTTCTTC
TRBV18	-	TRBJ2-7	-	CASSPGGEGPSRGFSYEQYF	TGTGCCAGCTCACCAGGGGGAGAGGGACCTTCCCGTGGCTTCTCCTACGAGCAGTACTTC
TRBV24-1	TRBD1	TRBJ1-2	many	CATSDTKATGISGYTF	TGTGCCACCAGTGATACTAAGGCGACAGGGATAAGTGGCTACACCTTC
TRBV10-3	TRBD2	TRBJ2-7	many	CAIKGGWEGVENF	TGTGCCATCAAGGGTGGGTGGGAGGGAGTCGAAAACTTC
TRBV7-6	-	TRBJ2-1	many	CASSPGVSSYNEQFF	TGTGCCAGCAGCCCGGGGGTGAGCTCCTACAATGAGCAGTTCTTC
TRBV11-2	-	TRBJ2-1	-	CASSATIDSSYNEQFF	TGTGCCAGCAGCGCCACTATCGACAGCTCCTACAATGAGCAGTTCTTC
TRBV20-1	-	TRBJ2-7	-	CSAWATGRGSSYDQYF	TGTAGTGCCTGGGCGACAGGGAGGGGGAGCTCCTACGATCAGTACTTC
TRBV9	-	TRBJ2-3	-	CASSPGATWDTQYF	TGTGCCAGCAGCCCCGGGGCCACGTGGGATACGCAGTATTTT
TRBV5-1	-	TRBJ1-3	many	CASSLAGGKGNTIYF	TGCGCCAGCAGCTTGGCCGGGGGGAAAGGAAACACCATATATTTT
TRBV20-1	TRBD2	TRBJ2-5	many	CSATTSGRANLYF	TGCAGTGCTACGACTAGCGGGAGGGCCAACCTCTACTTC
TRBV4-1	-	TRBJ2-7	many	CASSQGLAYEQYF	TGCGCCAGCAGCCAAGGACTAGCCTACGAGCAGTACTTC
TRBV27	-	TRBJ2-1	many	CASSFKGAASYNEQFF	TGTGCCAGCAGTTTTAAGGGAGCGGCCTCCTACAATGAGCAGTTCTTC
TRBV7-8	-	TRBJ1-2	-	CAISLKGVLNYGYTF	TGTGCCATCAGCTTAAAAGGGGTCCTGAACTATGGCTACACCTTC
TRBV20-1	-	TRBJ1-2	many	CSAPPPYGYTF	TGCAGTGCTCCCCCCCCCTATGGCTACACCTTC
TRBV28	-	TRBJ1-6	many	CASMDSNSPLHF	TGTGCCAGCATGGACAGTAATTCACCCCTCCACTTT
TRBV5-1	TRBD2	TRBJ2-1	many	CASSGKREHEQFF	TGCGCCAGCAGCGGAAAGCGGGAGCACGAGCAGTTCTTC
TRBV9	TRBD2	TRBJ2-3	many	CASSPASGSRTDTQYF	TGTGCCAGCAGCCCCGCTAGCGGGAGTAGGACAGATACGCAGTATTTT
TRBV6-5	-	TRBJ2-1	many	CASSYSVIAPYNEQFF	TGTGCCAGCAGTTACTCTGTAATAGCGCCCTACAATGAGCAGTTCTTC
TRBV9	-	TRBJ1-3	few	CASSPGSGNTIYF	TGTGCCAGCAGCCCCGGATCTGGAAACACCATATATTTT
TRBV11-3	-	TRBJ2-7	-	CASSLRGARAYEQYF	TGTGCCAGCAGCTTACGGGGGGCGAGGGCCTACGAGCAGTACTTC
TRBV9	-	TRBJ1-2	many	CASSVARAGIGGYTF	TGTGCCAGCAGCGTCGCCAGAGCCGGAATAGGTGGCTACACCTTC
TRBV6-1	-	TRBJ1-2	many	CASREGTSALNYGYTF	TGTGCCAGCAGAGAAGGGACATCTGCCCTTAACTATGGCTACACCTTC
TRBV5-5	-	TRBJ2-1	many	CASSLAPRGRDEQFF	TGTGCCAGCAGCTTGGCCCCGCGGGGCCGTGATGAGCAGTTCTTC